Below, 5 T cell receptor beta chains from the same sample are listed, as sequenced in a study of CD8 T cells in Susac syndrome. An input of roughly 0.5 to 1 ug of RNA was subjected to reverse transcription using random hexamers. TCRdb processed the immunoSEQ multiplex PCR reads anew with MiXCR; each CDR3 protein has one entry. The table records approximately 190,000 distinct CDR3 sequences, 85% to 95% of them present only once. Sample: CD8+ T cells from PBMCs. The receptors here all came from a human donor with Susac syndrome.

This chain connects TRBV20-1 to TRBJ2-2; D not resolved. The germline V gene encodes CDR1 DFQATT and CDR2 SNEGSKA (reference sequence). The CDR3 is 14 amino acids. Trimming removed 3 bases from V and 4 bases from J, with 12 bases in between. Here the CDR3 reads CSASGQAITGELFF. The CDR3 bases are TGCAGTGCTAGCGGGCAGGCGATCACCGGGGAGCTGTTTTTT.

The chain couples TRBV7-9 to TRBJ2-1; maybe TRBD1 (5 bases). This CDR3 has 12 amino acids. Germline V gene data show CDR1 as SEHNR and CDR2 as FQNEAQ (reference sequence). Trimming shortened V by 6 bases and J by 5 bases, and 8 bases separated the two germline ends. The CDR3 here is CASSPQDNEQFF. In DNA form, the CDR3 reads TGTGCCAGCAGTCCACAGGACAATGAGCAGTTCTTC.

The DNA of the CDR3 is TGTGCCAGCAGTCGCTCGGGTGTTCGGACTGAAGCTTTCTTT. Its protein product is CASSRSGVRTEAFF. This sequence joins TRBV2 and TRBJ1-1; D not certain. V lost 5 bases and J 5 bases, leaving 15 bases between the germline ends. The CDR3 extends over 14 amino acids. Germline values: CDR1 SNHLY, CDR2 FYNNEI.

This clonotype was picked up a small number of times. CDR3 coding DNA: TGTGCCAGCAGCCCCCCCATGAACACTGAAGCTTTCTTT. Amino acids: CASSPPMNTEAFF. The chain joins TRBV6-6 to TRBJ1-1; no reliable D call. CDR1 and CDR2 (germline): MNHNY, SVGAGI (reference sequence). Trimming pared 6 bases from V and 0 bases from J, leaving 8 bases between. This CDR3 is 13 amino acids long.

This clonotype was observed a single time. This chain connects TRBV5-1 to TRBJ2-7, with D perhaps matching TRBD1 or TRBD2 (6 bases each). V lost 4 bases to trimming and J lost 7 bases, with 21 bases between them. This CDR3 has 15 amino acids. The germline CDR1 and CDR2 sequences are SGHRS and YFSETQ. CDR3 nucleotide sequence: TGCGCCAGCAGCGCGACGGACAGCACCCGGGGGGAGCAGTACTTC. Translated: CASSATDSTRGEQYF. The complete variable domain, with remaining parts taken from reference TRBV5-1 and TRBJ2-7, reads KAGVTQTPRYLIKTRGQQVTLSCSPISGHRSVSWYQQTPGQGLQFLFEYFSETQRNKGNFPGRFSGRQFSNSRSEMNVSTLELGDSALYLCASSATDSTRGEQYFGPGTRLTVT.